This T cell receptor beta chain was identified in a study of T-cell reconstitution after alpha-beta-depleted transplantation in children. The TCRbeta library was prepared with unique molecular identifiers. MiXCR, run by TCRdb on the PCR reads, gives a single entry per CDR3 protein. Of about 410,000 distinct CDR3 sequences detected, roughly 21% appear once; the ten largest clones hold over 3.5%. This clonotype was counted between two and nine times. The sample in question was PBMCs from the stem cell graft donor, obtained from the stem cell graft. This receptor was taken from a human donor who donated a stem cell graft to a child with acute myeloid leukemia.

Here the CDR3 reads CASSFGGGETYEQYF. Here the CDR3 DNA reads TGCGCCAGCAGCTTTGGTGGGGGTGAGACCTACGAGCAGTACTTC. This chain joins TRBV5-1 and TRBJ2-7; TRBD1 or TRBD2 may be the D gene (5 bases each). The V end was cut by 2 bases, the J end by 2 bases, with 14 bases between. Per the germline V gene, CDR1 is SGHRS and CDR2 is YFSETQ. The CDR3 covers 15 residues.